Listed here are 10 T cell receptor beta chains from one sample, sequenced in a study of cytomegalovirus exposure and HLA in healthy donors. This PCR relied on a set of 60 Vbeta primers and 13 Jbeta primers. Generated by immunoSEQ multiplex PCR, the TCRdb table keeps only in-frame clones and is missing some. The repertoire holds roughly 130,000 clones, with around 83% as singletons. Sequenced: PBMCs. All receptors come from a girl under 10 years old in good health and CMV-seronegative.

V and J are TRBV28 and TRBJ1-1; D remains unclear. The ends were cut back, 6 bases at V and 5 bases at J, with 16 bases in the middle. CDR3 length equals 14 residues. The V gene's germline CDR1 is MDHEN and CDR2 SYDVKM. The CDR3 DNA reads TGTGCCAGCAGCGGCAAACCCGGGAGGACTGAAGCTTTCTTT. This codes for CASSGKPGRTEAFF.

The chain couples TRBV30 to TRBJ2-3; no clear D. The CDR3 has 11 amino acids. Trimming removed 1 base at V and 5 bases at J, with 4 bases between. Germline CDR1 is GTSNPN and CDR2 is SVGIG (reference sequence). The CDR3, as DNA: TGTGCCTGGAGTGGTCGAGATACGCAGTATTTT. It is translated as CAWSGRDTQYF.

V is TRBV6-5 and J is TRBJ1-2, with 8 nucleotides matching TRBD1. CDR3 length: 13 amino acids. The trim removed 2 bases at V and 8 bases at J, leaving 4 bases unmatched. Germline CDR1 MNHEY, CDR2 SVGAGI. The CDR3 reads CASSYGQGRGYTF. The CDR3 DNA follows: TGTGCCAGCAGTTACGGACAGGGACGGGGCTACACCTTC.

The CDR3: CASSLEGGGNNEQFF. For the CDR3, the DNA is TGTGCCAGCAGCTTAGAGGGAGGGGGGAACAATGAGCAGTTCTTC. The rearrangement joins TRBV7-2 to TRBJ2-1; the D gene is possibly TRBD2 (7 bases). The V end lost 1 base, the J end lost 5 bases, and 12 bases lay between the germline ends. The CDR3 extends over 15 amino acids. Germline loops: CDR1 SGHTA, CDR2 FQGNSA.

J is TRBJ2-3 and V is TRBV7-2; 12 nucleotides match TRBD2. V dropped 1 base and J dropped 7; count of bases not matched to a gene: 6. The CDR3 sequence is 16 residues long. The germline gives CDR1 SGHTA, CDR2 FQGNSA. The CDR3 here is CASSLVLAGGYHTQYF. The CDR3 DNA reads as TGTGCCAGCAGCTTAGTTCTAGCGGGGGGGTACCATACGCAGTATTTT.

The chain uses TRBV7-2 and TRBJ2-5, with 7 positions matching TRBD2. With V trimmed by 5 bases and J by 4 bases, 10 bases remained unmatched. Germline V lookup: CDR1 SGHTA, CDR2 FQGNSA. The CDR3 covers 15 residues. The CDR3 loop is CASSLWGGIGETQYF. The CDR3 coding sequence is TGTGCCAGCAGCCTCTGGGGGGGTATCGGAGAGACCCAGTACTTC.

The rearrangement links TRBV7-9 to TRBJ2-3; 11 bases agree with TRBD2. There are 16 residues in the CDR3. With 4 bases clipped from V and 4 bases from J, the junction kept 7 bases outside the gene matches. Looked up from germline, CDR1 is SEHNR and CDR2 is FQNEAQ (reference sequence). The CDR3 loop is CASSSTSGSVPDTQYF. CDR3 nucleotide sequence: TGTGCCAGCAGCTCAACTAGCGGGAGCGTACCAGATACGCAGTATTTT.

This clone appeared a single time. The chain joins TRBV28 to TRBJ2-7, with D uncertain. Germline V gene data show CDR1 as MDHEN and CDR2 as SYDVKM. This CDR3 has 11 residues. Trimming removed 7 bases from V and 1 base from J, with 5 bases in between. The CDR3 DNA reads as TGTGCCAGCACTTCTTCCTACGAGCAGTACTTC. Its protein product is CASTSSYEQYF.

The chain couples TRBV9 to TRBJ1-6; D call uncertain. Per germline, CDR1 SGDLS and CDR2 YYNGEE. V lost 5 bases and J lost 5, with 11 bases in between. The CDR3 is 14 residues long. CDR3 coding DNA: TGTGCCAGCAGTGAACTAAGAAATAATTCACCCCTCCACTTT. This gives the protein CASSELRNNSPLHF.

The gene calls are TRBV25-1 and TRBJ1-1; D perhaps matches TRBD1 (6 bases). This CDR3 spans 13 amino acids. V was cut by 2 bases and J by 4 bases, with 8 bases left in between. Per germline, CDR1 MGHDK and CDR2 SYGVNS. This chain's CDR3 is CASSEGQITEAFF. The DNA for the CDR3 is TGTGCCAGCAGTGAAGGACAGATCACTGAAGCTTTCTTT.